This T cell receptor beta chain is drawn from a study of T cells in Graves' hyperthyroidism and ophthalmopathy. Regarding the study as a whole: Peripheral blood also featured most of the thyroid clonotypes expanded above 0.001.

Trimming left V 5 bases short and J 4 bases short, with 11 bases between. Germline assignment: CDR1 LNHDA and CDR2 SQIVND (reference sequence). CDR3 length equals 13 residues. In this sample, this clonotype turned up a few times. Its target is unknown. Amplification targeted TCR beta CDR3 regions from RNA transcripts. The HTBI primer set drove a first-round RT-PCR of the TCR CDR3. TCRdb reanalysed the multiplex PCR reads using MiXCR and keeps one entry per CDR3 protein. The sample has some 620,000 distinct CDR3 sequences; around 15% are singletons. The sequence was collected from a young woman with Graves' hyperthyroidism. The V and J genes are TRBV19 and TRBJ1-2; possibly TRBD1 for D (5 bases). The sequencing sample was made of blood. CDR3 in amino acids: CASSPRVGYGYTF. The DNA for the CDR3 is TGTGCCAGTAGTCCCAGGGTCGGCTATGGCTACACCTTC. The whole variable domain, remainder taken from reference TRBV19 and TRBJ1-2, is DGGITQSPKYLFRKEGQNVTLSCEQNLNHDAMYWYRQDPGQGLRLIYYSQIVNDFQKGDIAEGYSVSREKKESFPLTVTSAQKNPTAFYLCASSPRVGYGYTFGSGTRLTVV.